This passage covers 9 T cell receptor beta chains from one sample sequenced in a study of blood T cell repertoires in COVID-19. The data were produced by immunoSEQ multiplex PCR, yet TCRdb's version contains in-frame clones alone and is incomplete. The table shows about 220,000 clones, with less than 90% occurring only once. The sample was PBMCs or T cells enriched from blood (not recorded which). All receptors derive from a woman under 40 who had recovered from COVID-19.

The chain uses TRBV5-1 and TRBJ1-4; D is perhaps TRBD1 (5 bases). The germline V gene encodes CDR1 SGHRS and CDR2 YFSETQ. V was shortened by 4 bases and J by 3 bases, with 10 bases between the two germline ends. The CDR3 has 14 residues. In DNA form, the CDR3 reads TGCGCCAGCAGCGAGCAGGGCTCTAATGAAAAACTGTTTTTT. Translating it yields CASSEQGSNEKLFF.

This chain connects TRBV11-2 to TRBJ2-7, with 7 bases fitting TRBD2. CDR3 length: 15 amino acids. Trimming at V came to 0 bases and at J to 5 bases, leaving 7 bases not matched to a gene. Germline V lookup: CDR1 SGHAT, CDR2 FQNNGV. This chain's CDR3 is CASSLDRGGDHEQYF. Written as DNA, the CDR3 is TGTGCCAGCAGCTTAGATCGGGGAGGGGACCACGAGCAGTACTTC.

The DNA for the CDR3 is TGCGCCAGCAGCGTATCACAGAAAAACACCGGGGAGCTGTTTTTT. Protein: CASSVSQKNTGELFF. The V gene is TRBV4-3, the J gene TRBJ2-2; no definite D call. The germline V gene encodes CDR1 LGHNA and CDR2 YSLEER. CDR3 length: 15 residues. V dropped 5 bases and J dropped 2 bases, with 12 bases sitting between them.

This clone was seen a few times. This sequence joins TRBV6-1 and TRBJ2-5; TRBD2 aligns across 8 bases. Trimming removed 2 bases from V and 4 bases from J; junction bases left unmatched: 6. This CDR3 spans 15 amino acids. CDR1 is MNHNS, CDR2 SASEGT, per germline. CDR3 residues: CASSEQAGAGETQYF. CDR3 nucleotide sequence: TGTGCCAGCAGTGAACAAGCGGGGGCGGGAGAGACCCAGTACTTC.

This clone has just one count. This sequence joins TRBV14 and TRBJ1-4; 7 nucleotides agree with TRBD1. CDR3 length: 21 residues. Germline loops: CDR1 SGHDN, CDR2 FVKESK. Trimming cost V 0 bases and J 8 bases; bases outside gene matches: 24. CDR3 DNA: TGTGCCAGCAGCCAAGATGGCAGACCGGGACAGAAGGGTCTTAGAGGCGAAAAACTGTTTTTT. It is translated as CASSQDGRPGQKGLRGEKLFF. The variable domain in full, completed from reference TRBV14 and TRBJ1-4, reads EAGVTQFPSHSVIEKGQTVTLRCDPISGHDNLYWYRRVMGKEIKFLLHFVKESKQDESGMPNNRFLAERTGGTYSTLKVQPAELEDSGVYFCASSQDGRPGQKGLRGEKLFFGSGTQLSVL.

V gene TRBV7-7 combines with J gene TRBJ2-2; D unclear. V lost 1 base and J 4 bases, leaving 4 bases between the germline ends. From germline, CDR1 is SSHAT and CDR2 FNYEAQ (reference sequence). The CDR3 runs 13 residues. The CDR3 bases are TGTGCCAGCAGCTTAGGCAGCACCGGGGAGCTGTTTTTT. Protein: CASSLGSTGELFF.

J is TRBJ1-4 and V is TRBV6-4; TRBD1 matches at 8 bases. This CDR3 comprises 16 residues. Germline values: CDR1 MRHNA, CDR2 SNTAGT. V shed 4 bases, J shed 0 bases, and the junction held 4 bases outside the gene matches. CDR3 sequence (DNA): TGTGCCAGCAGTGCACAGGGGGGAGCAACTAATGAAAAACTGTTTTTT. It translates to CASSAQGGATNEKLFF.

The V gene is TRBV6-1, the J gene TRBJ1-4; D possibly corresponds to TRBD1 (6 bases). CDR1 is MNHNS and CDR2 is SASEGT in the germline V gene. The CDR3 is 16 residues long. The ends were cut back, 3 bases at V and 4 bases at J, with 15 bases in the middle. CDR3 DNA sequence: TGTGCCAGCAGTGACCAGGGGCAGGCCAGTAATGAAAAACTGTTTTTT. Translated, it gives CASSDQGQASNEKLFF.

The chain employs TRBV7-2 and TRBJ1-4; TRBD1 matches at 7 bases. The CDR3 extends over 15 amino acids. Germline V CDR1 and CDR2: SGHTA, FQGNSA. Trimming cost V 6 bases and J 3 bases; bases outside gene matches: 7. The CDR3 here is CASREGQTSNEKLFF. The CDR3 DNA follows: TGTGCCAGCAGGGAGGGACAGACCTCTAATGAAAAACTGTTTTTT. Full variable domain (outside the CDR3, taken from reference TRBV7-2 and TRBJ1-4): GAGVSQSPSNKVTEKGKDVELRCDPISGHTALYWYRQSLGQGLEFLIYFQGNSAPDKSGLPSDRFSAERTGGSVSTLTIQRTQQEDSAVYLCASREGQTSNEKLFFGSGTQLSVL.